Included here is one T cell receptor beta chain sequence, with context. From germline, CDR1 is SGHAT and CDR2 FQNNGV. The V segment lost 5 bases and the J segment 7 bases; nucleotides outside the gene matches: 15. The CDR3 extends over 16 amino acids. Produced via immunoSEQ multiplex PCR; TCRdb's table is partial and in-frame only. The sample lists fewer than 250,000 clones, less than 85% occurring once. The source of the sample is a study of blood T cell repertoires in COVID-19. Across the study: Whether acute or convalescent, the COVID-19 samples came from the United States, Italy and Spain.

The chain combines TRBV11-2 with TRBJ2-3; 7 nucleotides agree with TRBD2. The source is a woman in her 70s with active or convalescent COVID-19. The sample consisted of peripheral blood. The CDR3 nucleotides are TGTGCCAGCAGCCCCACTAGCGTTCAAAGCCGTAATACGCAGTATTTT. It specifies CASSPTSVQSRNTQYF.